Below, one TCR beta chain is given with its context. Antigen unknown. The CDR3 totals 16 residues. CDR1 SGHRS and CDR2 YFSETQ come from the germline V gene. V was pared by 0 bases and J by 0 bases, with 12 bases between. Repertoires were generated with immunoSEQ multiplex PCR, while TCRdb's copy carries only in-frame clones and drops some. The sample consists of about 26,000 clones, 65% to 85% of them appearing once. The data stem from a study of neoadjuvant nivolumab and ipilimumab in lung cancer. Overall study results and limits: Pretherapy blood TCR richness correlated positively with resected tumor richness.

The sample in question was peripheral blood, obtained before neoadjuvant nivolumab, alone or with ipilimumab. The receptor was isolated from an adult with non-small cell lung cancer. The rearrangement uses TRBV5-1 and TRBJ2-5, with a tentative D call TRBD1 (5 bases). The CDR3 coding sequence is TGCGCCAGCAGCTTGGCGGACATACGGTACCAAGAGACCCAGTACTTC. Translated, it gives CASSLADIRYQETQYF.